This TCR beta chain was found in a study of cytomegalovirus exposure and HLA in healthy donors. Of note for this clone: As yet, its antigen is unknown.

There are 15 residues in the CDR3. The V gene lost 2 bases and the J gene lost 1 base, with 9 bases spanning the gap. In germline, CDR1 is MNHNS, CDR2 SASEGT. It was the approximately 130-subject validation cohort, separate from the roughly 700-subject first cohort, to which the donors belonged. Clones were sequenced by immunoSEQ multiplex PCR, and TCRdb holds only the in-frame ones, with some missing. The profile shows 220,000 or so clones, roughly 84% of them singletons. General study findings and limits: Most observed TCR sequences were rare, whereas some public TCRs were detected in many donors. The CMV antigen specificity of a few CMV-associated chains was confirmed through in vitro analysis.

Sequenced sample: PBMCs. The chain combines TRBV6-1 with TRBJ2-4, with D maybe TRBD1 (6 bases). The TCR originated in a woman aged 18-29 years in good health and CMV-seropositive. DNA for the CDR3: TGTGCCAGCAGTGAATGGACAGCGGCCAAAAACATTCAGTACTTC. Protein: CASSEWTAAKNIQYF.